The rows below give T cell receptor beta chains drawn from one sample of a study of T-cell reconstitution after alpha-beta-depleted transplantation in children. Each CDR3 protein is one row after TCRdb ran MiXCR on the PCR reads. The data show 500,000 or so distinct CDR3 sequences, about 10% seen once. Here the sequenced sample was PBMCs, mostly from graft donor cells, taken 180 days after TCRalphabeta/CD19-depleted stem cell transplant. These receptors all stem from a female patient aged 2-9 years who had a stem cell transplant for aplastic anemia, so the T cells may come from the graft donor. The CDR3 runs from the conserved cysteine through the conserved F or W. The order of the fields is J gene, clone size, V gene, CDR3 length, D gene, CDR3 DNA, CDR3 protein. The D gene is left open where the match is weak. A row's size may be missing; if present it is once, few, many or a size class.

j_gene: TRBJ2-3
abundance: -
v_gene: TRBV20-1
len: 16
d_gene: TRBD2
CDR3nt: TGCAGTGCTAAAGGGACTAGCGGGGGCTTCACAGATACGCAGTATTTT
CDR3aa: CSAKGTSGGFTDTQYF

j_gene: TRBJ1-1
abundance: many
v_gene: TRBV5-1
len: 14
d_gene: -
CDR3nt: TGCGCCAGCAGCTTGGCCGGGTGGGACACCGAAGCTTTCTTT
CDR3aa: CASSLAGWDTEAFF

j_gene: TRBJ1-2
abundance: -
v_gene: TRBV7-9
len: 12
d_gene: -
CDR3nt: TGTGCCAGCAGCATGGGGCCCTATGGCTACACCTTC
CDR3aa: CASSMGPYGYTF

j_gene: TRBJ1-3
abundance: -
v_gene: TRBV6-1
len: 15
d_gene: -
CDR3nt: TGTGCCAGCAGTGAAGTTTGGGGGCTTGGAAACACCATATATTTT
CDR3aa: CASSEVWGLGNTIYF

j_gene: TRBJ2-2
abundance: few
v_gene: TRBV3-1
len: 14
d_gene: -
CDR3nt: TGTGCCAGCAGCCCCCTGACGAACACCGGGGAGCTGTTTTTT
CDR3aa: CASSPLTNTGELFF

j_gene: TRBJ1-1
abundance: -
v_gene: TRBV18
len: 11
d_gene: -
CDR3nt: TGTGCCAGCTCCCTGGGGACTGACGCTTTCTTT
CDR3aa: CASSLGTDAFF

j_gene: TRBJ1-2
abundance: -
v_gene: TRBV20-1
len: 14
d_gene: TRBD1
CDR3nt: TGCAGTGCTACCCGGGACAGCTTCTTCTATGGCTACACCTTC
CDR3aa: CSATRDSFFYGYTF

j_gene: TRBJ2-4
abundance: many
v_gene: TRBV12-3/TRBV12-4
len: 16
d_gene: TRBD1
CDR3nt: TGTGCCAGCAGTCCACGACAGGGATCAGCCAAAAACATTCAGTACTTC
CDR3aa: CASSPRQGSAKNIQYF

j_gene: TRBJ1-1
abundance: -
v_gene: TRBV7-2
len: 16
d_gene: -
CDR3nt: TGTGCCAGCAGCTTAGCGGGAGGGCGGAGGAACACTGAAGCTTTCTTT
CDR3aa: CASSLAGGRRNTEAFF

j_gene: TRBJ2-7
abundance: -
v_gene: TRBV14
len: 18
d_gene: -
CDR3nt: TGTGCCAGCAGCCAAGGGAGGGCGACAGGGCCGCACAACTACGAGCAGTACTTC
CDR3aa: CASSQGRATGPHNYEQYF

j_gene: TRBJ2-1
abundance: -
v_gene: TRBV5-1
len: 15
d_gene: TRBD2
CDR3nt: TGCGCCAGCAGCTTCAGCGGGAGGGAGTACAATGAGCAGTTCTTC
CDR3aa: CASSFSGREYNEQFF

j_gene: TRBJ2-3
abundance: -
v_gene: TRBV5-1
len: 14
d_gene: -
CDR3nt: TGCGCCAGCAGCCCGGGACTGATCACAGATACGCAGTATTTT
CDR3aa: CASSPGLITDTQYF

j_gene: TRBJ1-1
abundance: few
v_gene: TRBV20-1
len: 15
d_gene: -
CDR3nt: TGCAGTGCTAGGGGTTTTGTACACTTGAACACTGAAGCTTTCTTT
CDR3aa: CSARGFVHLNTEAFF

j_gene: TRBJ2-3
abundance: few
v_gene: TRBV29-1
len: 14
d_gene: TRBD1
CDR3nt: TGCAGCGGGGGCGGGACAGGGACCCCAGATACGCAGTATTTT
CDR3aa: CSGGGTGTPDTQYF

j_gene: TRBJ1-5
abundance: few
v_gene: TRBV20-1
len: 13
d_gene: -
CDR3nt: TGCAGTGCTAGGCGCGGTAGCAATCAGCCCCAGCATTTT
CDR3aa: CSARRGSNQPQHF

j_gene: TRBJ2-5
abundance: many
v_gene: TRBV27
len: 15
d_gene: TRBD2
CDR3nt: TGTGCCAGCAGTCTCGGGGGGAACCGGCAAGAGACCCAGTACTTC
CDR3aa: CASSLGGNRQETQYF

j_gene: TRBJ1-5
abundance: -
v_gene: TRBV20-1
len: 16
d_gene: -
CDR3nt: TGCAGTGCTAGATTGGGCAGGGCTTCGCGCAATCAGCCCCAGCATTTT
CDR3aa: CSARLGRASRNQPQHF

j_gene: TRBJ1-4
abundance: few
v_gene: TRBV9
len: 14
d_gene: -
CDR3nt: TGTGCCAGCAGCGTAGAATGGGACACCGAAAAACTGTTTTTT
CDR3aa: CASSVEWDTEKLFF

j_gene: TRBJ1-6
abundance: few
v_gene: TRBV28
len: 17
d_gene: -
CDR3nt: TGTGCCAGCAGTTCCTACATCCGTCTAGATTGGAATTCACCCCTCCACTTT
CDR3aa: CASSSYIRLDWNSPLHF

j_gene: TRBJ2-3
abundance: -
v_gene: TRBV3-1
len: 13
d_gene: -
CDR3nt: TGTGCCAGCAGCCAACGGCCGGGAGATACGCAGTATTTT
CDR3aa: CASSQRPGDTQYF

j_gene: TRBJ1-4
abundance: -
v_gene: TRBV4-3
len: 15
d_gene: -
CDR3nt: TGCGCCAGCAGCCAAGGGGGTATAACTAATGAAAAACTGTTTTTT
CDR3aa: CASSQGGITNEKLFF

j_gene: TRBJ1-2
abundance: few
v_gene: TRBV12-3/TRBV12-4
len: 12
d_gene: -
CDR3nt: TGTGCCAGCAGTCTGGTCGCGGCTGGCTACACCTTC
CDR3aa: CASSLVAAGYTF

j_gene: TRBJ2-2
abundance: -
v_gene: TRBV30
len: 16
d_gene: TRBD2
CDR3nt: TGTGCCTGGACCTCTAGAGCGGGGTACAACACCGGGGAGCTGTTTTTT
CDR3aa: CAWTSRAGYNTGELFF

j_gene: TRBJ1-2
abundance: -
v_gene: TRBV20-1
len: 16
d_gene: TRBD1
CDR3nt: TGCAGTGCTAGCCTACCAGGGGGCGCCCCTAACTATGGCTACACCTTC
CDR3aa: CSASLPGGAPNYGYTF

j_gene: TRBJ1-2
abundance: many
v_gene: TRBV20-1
len: 13
d_gene: -
CDR3nt: TGCAGTGCTAGTCTGCGGGCAGAGGGGGGCTACACCTTC
CDR3aa: CSASLRAEGGYTF

j_gene: TRBJ2-2
abundance: few
v_gene: TRBV12-3/TRBV12-4
len: 18
d_gene: TRBD1
CDR3nt: TGTGCCAGCAGTTTAGGTGTATACAGGGGCGCGAACACCGGGGAGCTGTTTTTT
CDR3aa: CASSLGVYRGANTGELFF

j_gene: TRBJ2-1
abundance: -
v_gene: TRBV4-3
len: 15
d_gene: TRBD2
CDR3nt: TGCGCCAGCAGCCAACACAGCGGGAGAAACAATGAGCAGTTCTTC
CDR3aa: CASSQHSGRNNEQFF

j_gene: TRBJ2-6
abundance: few
v_gene: TRBV9
len: 15
d_gene: -
CDR3nt: TGTGCCAGCAGCGTAGGTCAGGTTGGGGCCAACGTCCTGACTTTC
CDR3aa: CASSVGQVGANVLTF

j_gene: TRBJ1-3
abundance: -
v_gene: TRBV12-3/TRBV12-4
len: 14
d_gene: -
CDR3nt: TGTGCCAGCAGGGGGGCCCCTAGTCTGTACACCATATATTTT
CDR3aa: CASRGAPSLYTIYF

j_gene: TRBJ2-7
abundance: few
v_gene: TRBV7-2
len: 16
d_gene: TRBD2
CDR3nt: TGTGCCAGCAGCGAGGGACTAGCGGGTGGGGGGTATGAGCAGTACTTC
CDR3aa: CASSEGLAGGGYEQYF

j_gene: TRBJ1-2
abundance: -
v_gene: TRBV28
len: 12
d_gene: -
CDR3nt: TGTGCCGTCCAAATTGGATCGCGGGGCTACACCTTC
CDR3aa: CAVQIGSRGYTF

j_gene: TRBJ1-1
abundance: many
v_gene: TRBV6-5
len: 14
d_gene: -
CDR3nt: TGTGCCAGCAGTTTTCAGGGATTGAACACTGAAGCTTTCTTT
CDR3aa: CASSFQGLNTEAFF

j_gene: TRBJ2-1
abundance: -
v_gene: TRBV20-1
len: 15
d_gene: -
CDR3nt: TGCAGTGCTAGTTGGGCCCCGTCTGGAAAGAATGAGCAGTTCTTC
CDR3aa: CSASWAPSGKNEQFF

j_gene: TRBJ2-6
abundance: -
v_gene: TRBV7-6
len: 18
d_gene: -
CDR3nt: TGTGCCAGCAGCACCACTCCGGGACCCGGATACGGGGCCAACGTCCTGACTTTC
CDR3aa: CASSTTPGPGYGANVLTF

j_gene: TRBJ2-1
abundance: -
v_gene: TRBV11-2
len: 18
d_gene: TRBD2
CDR3nt: TGTGCCAGCAGCCTGGGACTAGCGGGAGGGCCGGTAAAAAATGAGCAGTTCTTC
CDR3aa: CASSLGLAGGPVKNEQFF